The 10 T cell receptor beta chains reported below all come from one sample, sequenced in a study of Graves' ophthalmopathy and Graves' hyperthyroidism. Amplification targeted the TCR beta CDR3 regions, with RNA transcripts as the source material. HTBI primers were employed in first-round RT-PCR, then a second-round multiplex PCR followed. TCRdb reprocessed the multiplex PCR reads with MiXCR, giving one entry per CDR3 protein. Among roughly 350,000 distinct CDR3 sequences listed, about a sixth were seen once. The specimen was peripheral blood. Every receptor here comes from an adult woman with stable Graves' hyperthyroidism.

In the case of this clonotype: A junction boundary mismatches the germline segment, possibly from a read error. V and J are TRBV5-1 and TRBJ2-6, with TRBD1 identical over 9 bases. There are 15 residues in the CDR3. Germline CDR1 and CDR2: SGHRS and YFSETQ. As DNA, the CDR3 is TGCGCCAGCAGCTCACAGGGGGCGGGGGCCTACGTCCTGACTTTC. It specifies CASSSQGAGAYVLTF.

The table lists this clonotype with many counts. This chain joins TRBV6-2 or TRBV6-3 and TRBJ2-2; D remains ambiguous. This CDR3 is 15 amino acids long. V was shortened by 6 bases and J by 6 bases, with 17 bases between the two germline ends. Germline assignment: CDR1 MNHEY and CDR2 SVGEGT. The CDR3, as DNA: TGTGCCAGCAGCCGAGTGGTAAGGCCGGCCGGGGAGCTGTTTTTT. The encoded protein is CASSRVVRPAGELFF.

This clonotype showed up many times. V is TRBV28 and J is TRBJ2-7; 10 bases fit TRBD2. The germline CDR1 and CDR2 sequences are MDHEN and SYDVKM. The CDR3 length is 16 residues. V lost 1 base, J lost 2 bases, and 5 bases stayed unmatched. CDR3 region: CASSLFGAGGPYEQYF. CDR3 coding DNA: TGTGCCAGCAGTTTATTCGGAGCGGGAGGGCCCTACGAGCAGTACTTC.

This clonotype was recorded many times. The J gene is TRBJ2-7, the V gene TRBV24-1, with D possibly TRBD1 on 6 matching bases. This CDR3 has 14 residues. Germline CDR1 is KGHDR and CDR2 is SFDVKD. Trimming left V 3 bases short and J 5 bases short, with 13 bases between. Here the CDR3 reads CATSDETGYDEQYF. The DNA of the CDR3 is TGTGCCACCAGTGATGAAACAGGGTACGACGAGCAGTACTTC.

There are many counts of this clonotype. The chain links TRBV30 to TRBJ2-7, with 7 bases lining up with TRBD1. CDR1 GTSNPN and CDR2 SVGIG come from the germline V gene (reference sequence). With 3 bases clipped from V and 4 bases from J, the junction kept 15 bases outside the gene matches. This CDR3 contains 16 residues. DNA of the CDR3: TGTGCCTGGAGAGCGCCTTCCCGGGACAGTGATTACGAGCAGTACTTC. Protein sequence: CAWRAPSRDSDYEQYF.

J is TRBJ1-2 and V is TRBV7-2; D not certain. The V and J ends lost 3 bases and 1 base respectively, with 6 bases between them. The CDR3 is made up of 13 amino acids. CDR1 is SGHTA, CDR2 FQGNSA, per germline. CDR3 nucleotide sequence: TGTGCCAGCAGCTTTGGGCGTAACTATGGCTACACCTTC. Its translation is CASSFGRNYGYTF.

This clonotype was detected many times. V and J are TRBV9 and TRBJ1-2; the D is unclear. The length of the CDR3 is 14 residues. Germline V CDR1 and CDR2: SGDLS, YYNGEE. V was clipped by 0 bases and J by 4 bases, with 10 bases between them. The CDR3 is CASSVGGIGYGYTF. The DNA of the CDR3 is TGTGCCAGCAGCGTAGGAGGGATTGGCTATGGCTACACCTTC.

The sample holds one count of this clonotype. This sequence joins TRBV12-3 or TRBV12-4 and TRBJ2-7; weak D call: TRBD1 (5 bases). The CDR3 extends over 14 amino acids. Trimming removed 7 bases from V and 7 bases from J, with 20 bases in between. The CDR3 nucleotides read TGTGCCAGCACCTTAGGGGCATCCGTTCGTGAGCAGTACTTC. It translates to CASTLGASVREQYF.

This clonotype turned up a few times. The chain couples TRBV30 to TRBJ1-2; 9 bases are a match to TRBD1. Unmatched junction bases numbered 6, after V lost 3 bases and J lost 4 bases. Germline CDR1 is GTSNPN and CDR2 is SVGIG (reference sequence). The CDR3 contains 14 residues. The CDR3 region has the DNA TGTGCCTGGAGCGTGACAGGGGGAGGCTATGGCTACACCTTC. Its protein product is CAWSVTGGGYGYTF. The full variable domain, its missing parts supplied by reference TRBV30 and TRBJ1-2, is SQTIHQWPATLVQPVGSPLSLECTVEGTSNPNLYWYRQAAGRGLQLLFYSVGIGQISSEVPQNLSASRPQDRQFILSSKKLLLSDSGFYLCAWSVTGGGYGYTFGSGTRLTVV.

This clonotype came up many times. This chain joins TRBV30 and TRBJ1-5, with D uncertain. The ends were cut back, 0 bases at V and 1 base at J, with 7 bases in the middle. Germline CDR1 reads GTSNPN; CDR2 reads SVGIG (reference sequence). This CDR3 has 14 amino acids. Here the CDR3 DNA reads TGTGCCTGGAGTGTGGAGTTGAGCAATCAGCCCCAGCATTTT. This codes for CAWSVELSNQPQHF.